The present T cell receptor (beta chain) was sequenced within a study of CD8 T cells in Susac syndrome. An input of about 0.45 to 1 ug of RNA was subjected to reverse transcription using random hexamers. With immunoSEQ multiplex PCR, TCR beta CDR3 was amplified across 54 Vbeta and 13 Jbeta. TCRdb itself ran the immunoSEQ multiplex PCR reads through MiXCR, one entry per CDR3 protein. Of 150,000 to 200,000 distinct CDR3 sequences in the sample, 90% to 95% were seen once. This CDR3 has 13 amino acids. CDR1 is SQVTM, CDR2 ANQGSEA, per germline. V gave up 2 bases and J gave up 1 base, with 8 bases separating them. From blood CD8+ and CD4+ T cells, the TCR beta chain was sequenced. Negative isolation yielded the CD8+ and CD4+ T cells, while FACS enriched the TEMRA cells.

The chain links TRBV29-1 to TRBJ1-1; D is unresolved. The TCR was taken from a human donor in good health. Material for sequencing was CD4+ T cells from PBMCs. The CDR3 here is CSVEPQANTEAFF. The CDR3, as DNA: TGCAGCGTTGAACCCCAGGCGAACACTGAAGCTTTCTTT.